The rows below give T cell receptor beta chains drawn from one sample of a study of cytomegalovirus exposure and HLA in healthy donors. Here immunoSEQ multiplex PCR was the method, and the copy in TCRdb shows in-frame clones only, minus some. This table has 150,000 to 200,000 clones, about 90% appearing once. Sequences were obtained from PBMCs. All receptors derive from a girl less than two years old in good health and CMV-seronegative. Both conserved end residues are trimmed from each CDR3.

j_call cdr3_length v_call cdr3_aa
TRBJ1-1 11 TRBV30 AWSVRGGTEAF
TRBJ1-2 12 TRBV11-2 ASSLDFVGYGYT
TRBJ2-5 13 TRBV5-1 ASSPGTGTRETQY
TRBJ1-1 14 TRBV27 ASSLRGGSHNTEAF
TRBJ1-2 13 TRBV7-9 ASSAGTGIDYGYT
TRBJ2-3 13 TRBV4-2 ASSQDVSPTDTQY
TRBJ2-1 13 TRBV15 ATSSGLAGEAGQF
TRBJ1-3 14 TRBV6-5 ASSYSSATGGNTIY
TRBJ2-1 12 TRBV5-1 ASSLVLGYNEQF
TRBJ2-3 14 TRBV5-1 ASSLRLAGGADTQY
TRBJ2-3 15 TRBV4-1 ASSQDGGQGFTDTQY
TRBJ2-5 9 TRBV14 ASSHGTEQY
TRBJ1-2 13 TRBV30 AWTVYREGAYGYT
TRBJ2-1 14 TRBV30 AWSVPAGPSYNEQF
TRBJ2-7 10 TRBV2 ASKEGFDEQY
TRBJ2-1 12 TRBV27 ASSLGVAGLEQF
TRBJ2-7 13 TRBV7-9 SSSLSGGLEGEQY
TRBJ2-5 18 TRBV7-2 ASSLAWLDTVRSELETQY
TRBJ2-7 10 TRBV27 ASSLRSYEQY
TRBJ1-5 13 TRBV9 ASSVNRGNDQPQH
TRBJ2-4 9 TRBV30 AWRTENIQY
TRBJ2-1 18 TRBV6-1 ASSERPLAGGGPKYREQF
TRBJ2-7 12 TRBV7-2 ASSALSGPYEQY
TRBJ2-7 14 TRBV7-2 ASSLDAGGTSYEQY
TRBJ2-1 13 TRBV14 ASSLGRVLNNEQF
TRBJ2-1 12 TRBV11-2 ASSGGFLYNEQF
TRBJ2-4 14 TRBV9 ASSTTPLAGENIQY
TRBJ2-7 11 TRBV7-8 ASRRTGQYEQY
TRBJ2-7 12 TRBV7-9 SSSLKQGPYEQY
TRBJ2-7 13 TRBV7-6 ASSLTSGRAYEQY
TRBJ1-6 12 TRBV5-5 ASSFGVLNSPLH
TRBJ2-3 15 TRBV11-2 ASSSLGLVGSTDTQY
TRBJ1-1 12 TRBV18 ASSPRQGRAEAF
TRBJ1-1 12 TRBV5-1 ASSLLEGNTEAF
TRBJ2-5 14 TRBV13 ASSRYGGGAGETQY
TRBJ2-5 15 TRBV4-2 ASSQDFAGAYQETQY
TRBJ1-1 11 TRBV7-3 ASSDRSNTEAF
TRBJ1-4 11 TRBV27 ASSLGVYEKLF
TRBJ2-1 13 TRBV7-9 ASSLGEYSYNEQF
TRBJ2-7 11 TRBV15 ATSLTSSYEQY
TRBJ2-7 15 TRBV2 ASSDYDRAGSAYEQY
TRBJ2-5 13 TRBV9 ASSTTGTGKETQY
TRBJ2-5 12 TRBV7-3 ASSPTSGVETQY
TRBJ1-1 12 TRBV5-1 ASSRDRGGTEAF
TRBJ2-1 13 TRBV13 ASSGTTPPFGGAF
TRBJ2-1 12 TRBV7-6 ASSLVGKRDEQF
TRBJ2-7 13 TRBV4-3 ASSQDLWRTYEQY
TRBJ2-1 13 TRBV2 ASWTSGESHNEQF
TRBJ2-7 10 TRBV5-1 ASSYSNHEQY
TRBJ2-2 14 TRBV19 ASSIGGLRDTGELF
TRBJ1-6 13 TRBV6-1 ASSAREAANSPLH
TRBJ2-1 14 TRBV7-9 ASSLAELAGMGEQF
TRBJ1-5 9 TRBV20-1 SATTGQPQH